This entry lists 17 T cell receptor beta chains sequenced from one sample in a study of T cells in Graves' hyperthyroidism and ophthalmopathy. RNA transcripts gave rise to amplified TCR beta CDR3 regions. The HTBI primer set was used in a first-round RT-PCR of the TCR CDR3. TCRdb recomputed calls from the multiplex PCR reads with MiXCR, one row per CDR3 protein. The sample yields about 300,000 distinct CDR3 sequences, roughly 13% seen once. The sequenced sample was blood. The receptors here all came from a woman in her thirties or forties with Graves' hyperthyroidism.

This clonotype was seen ten or more times. The genes are TRBV10-3 and TRBJ2-7; the match to TRBD2 covers 13 bases. There are 16 residues in the CDR3. Unmatched junction bases numbered 9, after V lost 4 bases and J lost 6 bases. CDR1 and CDR2 (germline): ENHRY, SYGVKD. This CDR3 is CAISAGGLAGSPEQYF. The CDR3 DNA reads as TGTGCCATCAGTGCCGGGGGACTAGCGGGGTCTCCCGAGCAGTACTTC.

The chain carries TRBV19 and TRBJ2-7; TRBD1 matches at 9 bases. Per the germline V gene, CDR1 is LNHDA and CDR2 is SQIVND (reference sequence). V shed 6 bases and J 5 bases; nucleotides not matched to a gene: 5. This CDR3 is built from 13 residues. As DNA, the CDR3 is TGTGCCAGTAGGGGGACAGGGAGAGACGAGCAGTACTTC. Translated, it gives CASRGTGRDEQYF.

Many counts were recorded for this clonotype. The chain recombines TRBV7-3 with TRBJ2-2, with TRBD2 identical over 9 bases. In germline, CDR1 is SGHTA, CDR2 FQGTGA. CDR3 length: 17 amino acids. V lost 4 bases and J lost 8; bases outside the gene matches: 14. The CDR3 nucleotides read TGTGCCAGCAGCTCACAGGGCGGTAGCGGGAGATCTGGGGAGCTGTTTTTT. Residues: CASSSQGGSGRSGELFF.

This clonotype was detected many times. The rearrangement links TRBV3-1 to TRBJ2-1; maybe TRBD2 (6 bases). V was trimmed by 1 base and J by 9 bases, leaving 16 bases between them. The germline V gene encodes CDR1 LGHDT and CDR2 YNNKEL (reference sequence). The CDR3 runs to 15 residues. The CDR3 nucleotides are TGTGCCAGCAGCCAAGCCCTCCACTTCGGGAGTGAGCAGTTCTTC. Translation gives CASSQALHFGSEQFF.

This clonotype was observed many times. The chain couples TRBV18 to TRBJ2-5; 7 positions agree with TRBD2. There are 13 residues in the CDR3. Per germline, CDR1 KGHSH and CDR2 LQKENI. V gave up 3 bases and J gave up 5 bases; unmatched junction bases: 3. CDR3 region: CASSPSLAETQYF. CDR3 sequence (DNA): TGTGCCAGCTCACCTTCACTAGCGGAGACCCAGTACTTC.

This clonotype was picked up many times. V is TRBV4-1 and J is TRBJ1-1, with TRBD1 as a possible D gene (5 bases). CDR3 length: 15 amino acids. Germline values: CDR1 MGHRA, CDR2 YSYEKL. V was clipped by 0 bases and J by 4 bases, with 12 bases between them. CDR3 sequence (DNA): TGCGCCAGCAGCCAAGAAGAGTTGGGGGGCACTGAAGCTTTCTTT. Its translation is CASSQEELGGTEAFF.

This clonotype was picked up one time. CDR3 protein: CASSIGPDYNEQFF. CDR3 bases: TGCGCCAGCAGCATAGGACCCGACTACAATGAGCAGTTCTTC. The chain joins TRBV5-1 to TRBJ2-1; D gene ambiguous. Trimming cost V 4 bases and J 3 bases, with 11 bases left between them. Germline assignment: CDR1 SGHRS and CDR2 YFSETQ. The CDR3 sequence is 14 residues long.

The chain couples TRBV6-1 to TRBJ2-2, with TRBD2 matching over 12 bases. V dropped 5 bases and J dropped 7; count of bases not matched to a gene: 5. The germline gives CDR1 MNHNS, CDR2 SASEGT. This CDR3 is 15 amino acids long. DNA of the CDR3: TGTGCCAGCAGTAGGACTAGCGGGATCGGCGGGGAGCTGTTTTTT. Translation gives CASSRTSGIGGELFF.

This clonotype was observed many times. The chain employs TRBV7-2 and TRBJ2-3, with D tentatively TRBD2 (5 bases). This CDR3 spans 12 amino acids. Germline values: CDR1 SGHTA, CDR2 FQGNSA. The V end lost 4 bases, the J end lost 7 bases, and 9 bases lay between the germline ends. In DNA form, the CDR3 reads TGTGCCAGCAGCTCGCCGGGGAATACGCAGTATTTT. Its translation: CASSSPGNTQYF.

This clonotype was recorded at least ten times. The gene calls are TRBV18 and TRBJ1-5; no reliable D call. The CDR3 sequence is 14 residues long. Deletions cut 3 bases from V and 0 bases from J, with 6 bases between. From germline, CDR1 is KGHSH and CDR2 LQKENI. The CDR3 bases are TGTGCCAGCTCACCGTTCTATAGCAATCAGCCCCAGCATTTT. Translation gives CASSPFYSNQPQHF.

This clonotype has just a few counts. This chain uses TRBV6-4 with TRBJ2-5, with D possibly being TRBD1 or TRBD2 (5 bases each). The germline CDR1 and CDR2 sequences are MRHNA and SNTAGT. The CDR3 totals 14 residues. V was trimmed by 5 bases and J by 5 bases, leaving 15 bases between them. CDR3 sequence: CASSYDWGSETQYF. CDR3 sequence (DNA): TGTGCCAGCAGTTACGATTGGGGGTCGGAGACCCAGTACTTC.

The rearrangement uses TRBV20-1 and TRBJ1-3; maybe TRBD1 (5 bases). Germline assignment: CDR1 DFQATT and CDR2 SNEGSKA (reference sequence). The CDR3 is made up of 13 amino acids. V was cut by 4 bases and J by 7 bases, with 14 bases left in between. The CDR3 reads CSATRDRGNTIYF. In DNA form, the CDR3 reads TGCAGTGCTACCCGGGACCGGGGGAACACCATATATTTT.

This clonotype was counted many times. The rearrangement uses TRBV20-1 and TRBJ2-5, with 8 nucleotides matching TRBD2. Germline V gene lookup returns CDR1 DFQATT and CDR2 SNEGSKA (reference sequence). Germline trimming cut 6 bases from V and 5 bases from J; bases unmatched to any gene: 11. The CDR3 length is 14 residues. The CDR3, as DNA: TGCAGTGCAGATACTAGCGGCTTGGGGGAGACCCAGTACTTC. As protein: CSADTSGLGETQYF.

The chain couples TRBV12-3 or TRBV12-4 to TRBJ2-4; D remains ambiguous. Trimming took 3 bases from V and 3 from J, leaving 9 bases between them. CDR3 length equals 14 residues. The CDR3 protein is CASSFVGGKNIQYF. CDR3 DNA sequence: TGTGCCAGCAGTTTCGTGGGTGGCAAAAACATTCAGTACTTC.

This clonotype was found many times. The genes are TRBV12-3 or TRBV12-4 and TRBJ2-1; tentative D call: TRBD2 (5 bases). Trimming took off 3 bases at V and 6 bases at J, with 12 bases between the two ends. The CDR3 spans 14 residues. The CDR3 sequence is CASSLGAAVNEQFF. In DNA, the CDR3 is TGTGCCAGCAGTTTGGGAGCTGCGGTCAATGAGCAGTTCTTC.

This clonotype was observed at least ten times. V and J are TRBV28 and TRBJ1-2; unclear D gene. This CDR3 has 14 residues. V was clipped by 1 base and J by 8 bases, with 14 bases between them. Looked up from germline, CDR1 is MDHEN and CDR2 is SYDVKM. In nucleotides, the CDR3 is TGTGCCAGCAGTTTATTGAGGAGGGTATGGGGCTACACCTTC. Encoded protein: CASSLLRRVWGYTF.

The CDR3 region is CASSAPPANTEAFF. Here the CDR3 DNA reads TGTGCCAGCAGCGCACCTCCCGCGAACACTGAAGCTTTCTTT. The gene calls are TRBV7-9 and TRBJ1-1; D unclear. The length of the CDR3 is 14 residues. Germline assignment: CDR1 SEHNR and CDR2 FQNEAQ (reference sequence). Trimming left V 5 bases short and J 1 base short, with 11 bases between.